Below, 8 T cell receptor beta chains from the same sample are listed, as sequenced in a study of blood T cell repertoires in COVID-19. Method: immunoSEQ multiplex PCR; TCRdb's copy keeps in-frame clones and lacks some. The sample has roughly 320,000 clones, approximately 85% seen once; the top ten hold 7.2%. The source material was peripheral blood. The receptor set was obtained from a human donor in a cohort sampled during active COVID-19.

The chain carries TRBV12-3 or TRBV12-4 and TRBJ2-1; D is unresolved. The CDR3 has 11 amino acids. Trimming took off 2 bases at V and 9 bases at J, with 5 bases between the two ends. CDR3 amino acids: CASSLMSEQFF. For the CDR3, the DNA is TGTGCCAGCAGTTTAATGAGTGAGCAGTTCTTC.

This rearrangement joins TRBV3-1 (or the pseudogene TRBV3-2) to TRBJ1-5; 7 bases map to TRBD1. This CDR3 has 18 amino acids. J lost 1 base, V lost 0 bases, and 9 bases had no gene match. Germline V gene sequence: CDR1 LGHDT, CDR2 YNNKEL (reference sequence). The chain's CDR3 is CASSQESGRGPSNQPQHF. The DNA of the CDR3 is TGTGCCAGCAGCCAAGAGAGCGGGAGGGGGCCCAGCAATCAGCCCCAGCATTTT.

The chain is built from TRBV7-8 and TRBJ2-7; 9 bases align to TRBD1. CDR1 is SGHVS and CDR2 is FQNEAQ in the germline V gene. V shed 3 bases and J 4 bases; nucleotides not matched to a gene: 4. The CDR3 extends over 14 amino acids. The CDR3 loop is CASSFSDRGYEQYF. The CDR3 DNA reads as TGTGCCAGCAGCTTCTCTGACAGGGGGTACGAGCAGTACTTC.

This chain connects TRBV6-6 to TRBJ2-4, with D perhaps TRBD1 (6 bases). The CDR3 is 16 residues long. In germline, CDR1 is MNHNY, CDR2 SVGAGI (reference sequence). V was shortened by 7 bases and J by 4 bases, with 20 bases between the two germline ends. The CDR3 bases are TGTGCCAGCACACGTTCTACCGGACAGACGAAAAACATTCAGTACTTC. Translation gives CASTRSTGQTKNIQYF.

This sequence joins TRBV6-5 and TRBJ1-1; D perhaps matches TRBD1 (6 bases). With 6 bases removed from V and 3 bases from J, the gap between germline ends came to 14 bases. Germline-derived CDR1 and CDR2 are MNHEY and SVGAGI. CDR3 length: 14 amino acids. The CDR3 region has the DNA TGTGCCAGCAGGATACAGGGAATTGACACTGAAGCTTTCTTT. The encoded protein is CASRIQGIDTEAFF.

The chain links TRBV6-5 to TRBJ1-6, with D maybe TRBD1 (6 bases). Germline CDR1 is MNHEY and CDR2 is SVGAGI. Trimming stripped 6 bases from V and 4 bases from J, with 10 bases between. The CDR3 covers 14 residues. CDR3 loop: CASSTTGYNSPLHF. The CDR3 DNA sequence: TGTGCCAGCAGCACGACAGGTTATAATTCACCCCTCCACTTT.

Only one count was recorded for this clone. This rearrangement joins TRBV5-6 to TRBJ2-2; 8 positions match TRBD1. Unmatched junction bases numbered 5, after V lost 4 bases and J lost 3 bases. Germline V lookup: CDR1 SGHDT, CDR2 YYEEEE. The CDR3 covers 15 residues. This chain's CDR3 is CASSLTGGHTGELFF. The DNA of the CDR3 is TGTGCCAGCAGCCTCACAGGGGGACACACCGGGGAGCTGTTTTTT.

About this clone itself: The junction shows a germline mismatch at one end, possibly a read error. The V call is TRBV24-1, the J call TRBJ2-2, with 7 bases fitting TRBD2. CDR1 and CDR2 from the germline V gene are KGHDR and SFDVKD. This CDR3 contains 19 residues. CDR3 nucleotide sequence: TGTGCCACCAGTGATGTTGCCGGGACGGGGGGTCCGAAGACCGGGGAGCTGTTTTTT. Translating it yields CATSDVAGTGGPKTGELFF.